Included here is one T cell receptor (beta chain) sequence, with context. Its antigen is as yet unknown. The data derive from a study of cytomegalovirus exposure and HLA in healthy donors. Germline CDR1 and CDR2: KGHSH and LQKENI. Trimming at V came to 6 bases and at J to 8 bases, leaving 11 bases not matched to a gene. The CDR3 extends over 15 amino acids. Study results and caveats: There were reportedly fewer N-insertions in an Asian-associated ancestry cluster than the approximately 670-donor mean, in a later analysis. Certain sequence variants were highly shared and formed a cluster, and this cluster was likely a sequencing artifact. Some V segments (TRBV6-2 and TRBV6-3 among them) were excluded as indistinguishable. It was assumed in the presence/absence analyses that sequencing depth was roughly uniform across donors.

The PCR had 60 Vbeta and 13 Jbeta primers. Assay: immunoSEQ multiplex PCR; the TCRdb copy retains only in-frame clones and omits some. The data show roughly 130,000 clones, approximately 67% seen once. The origin of this receptor is a woman aged 55-69 years in good health and CMV-seronegative. The sample consisted of PBMCs. V and J are TRBV18 and TRBJ2-3, with TRBD1 identical over 10 bases. In DNA, the CDR3 is TGTGCCAGCTCTGGTGACAGGGGGCTTCTGGGTACGCAGTATTTT. Translating gives CASSGDRGLLGTQYF. The whole variable domain, filled in from reference TRBV18 and TRBJ2-3, reads NAGVMQNPRHLVRRRGQEARLRCSPMKGHSHVYWYRQLPEEGLKFMVYLQKENIIDESGMPKERFSAEFPKEGPSILRIQQVVRGDSAAYFCASSGDRGLLGTQYFGPGTRLTVL.